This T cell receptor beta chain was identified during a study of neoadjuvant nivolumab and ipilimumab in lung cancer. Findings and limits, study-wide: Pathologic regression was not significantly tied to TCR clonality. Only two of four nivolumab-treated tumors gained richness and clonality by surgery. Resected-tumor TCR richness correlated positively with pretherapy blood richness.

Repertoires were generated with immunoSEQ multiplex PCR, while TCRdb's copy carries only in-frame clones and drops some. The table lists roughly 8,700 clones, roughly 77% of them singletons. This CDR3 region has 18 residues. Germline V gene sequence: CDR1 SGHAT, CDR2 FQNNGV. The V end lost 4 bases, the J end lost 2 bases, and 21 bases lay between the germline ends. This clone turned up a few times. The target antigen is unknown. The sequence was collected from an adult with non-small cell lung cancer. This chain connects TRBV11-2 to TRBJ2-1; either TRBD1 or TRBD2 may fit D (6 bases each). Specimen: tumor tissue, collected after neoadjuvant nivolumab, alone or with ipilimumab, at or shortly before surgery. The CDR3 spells CASSSKTGAGRAYNEQFF. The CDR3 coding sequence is TGTGCCAGCAGCTCTAAGACGGGGGCGGGAAGGGCCTACAATGAGCAGTTCTTC. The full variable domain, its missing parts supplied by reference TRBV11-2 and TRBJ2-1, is EAGVAQSPRYKIIEKRQSVAFWCNPISGHATLYWYQQILGQGPKLLIQFQNNGVVDDSQLPKDRFSAERLKGVDSTLKIQPAKLEDSAVYLCASSSKTGAGRAYNEQFFGPGTRLTVL.